Listed below are T cell receptor beta chains from one sample, sequenced in a study of cytomegalovirus exposure and HLA in healthy donors. Using immunoSEQ multiplex PCR, the repertoire was profiled, and TCRdb retains in-frame clones only, with some absent. This sample has tens of thousands of clones, with roughly 72% found just once. Specimen: PBMCs. The receptors derive from a woman in her fifties or sixties in good health and CMV-seropositive. CDR3s include the opening cysteine and the closing phenylalanine or tryptophan. D genes are given only for firm matches. A row's size may be missing; if present it is once, few, many or a size class.

TRBV5-1,TRBD1,TRBJ1-1,NA,TGCGCCAGCAGCGGGGGACAGCTTATGAACACTGAAGCTTTCTTT,CASSGGQLMNTEAFF
TRBV4-3,NA,TRBJ2-1,many,TGCGCCAGCAGCCAAGACCGACAGTACAATGAGCAGTTCTTC,CASSQDRQYNEQFF
TRBV2,TRBD2,TRBJ2-1,NA,TGTGCCAGCAGTGAAGAGGGGCCTTTAGCGGGGCTATGGGATGAGCAGTTCTTC,CASSEEGPLAGLWDEQFF
TRBV9,TRBD1,TRBJ1-2,NA,TGTGCCAGCAGCCCAACCCCGGGACAGGGGGTTTCGGGCTACACCTTC,CASSPTPGQGVSGYTF
TRBV4-3,TRBD2,TRBJ2-7,NA,TGCGCCAGCAGCCAGGACGGACTAGCGGGACGCTACGAGCAGTACTTC,CASSQDGLAGRYEQYF
TRBV2,TRBD1,TRBJ1-3,NA,TGTGCCAGCACCACCCCACAGGGGGGATCTGGAAACACCATATATTTT,CASTTPQGGSGNTIYF
TRBV7-9,NA,TRBJ2-7,NA,TGTGCCAGCCTGAGTGATAACTACGAGCAGTACTTC,CASLSDNYEQYF
TRBV7-2,NA,TRBJ2-3,NA,TGTGCCAGCAGCCGTGACGGAGGTACCCTTAGCACAGATACGCAGTATTTT,CASSRDGGTLSTDTQYF
TRBV28,TRBD1,TRBJ1-2,NA,TGTGCCAGCAGTTTAGCGGGACAGGGTAACTATGGCTACACCTTC,CASSLAGQGNYGYTF
TRBV5-1,TRBD2,TRBJ2-7,NA,TGCGCCAGCAGCGCGAAGACTCTTGCGGGAGGCGAGCAGTACTTC,CASSAKTLAGGEQYF
TRBV4-3,NA,TRBJ2-3,few,TGCGCCAGCAGCCAGCAAGCGGCAGATACGCAGTATTTT,CASSQQAADTQYF
TRBV29-1,NA,TRBJ1-2,few,TGCAGCGGAGGACAGCCTAACTATGGCTACACCTTC,CSGGQPNYGYTF
TRBV6-5,TRBD2,TRBJ2-3,NA,TGTGCCAGCAGTTACTTGCCAGCGGGAGGGTCAGATACGCAGTATTTT,CASSYLPAGGSDTQYF
TRBV7-6,NA,TRBJ1-4,few,TGTGCCAGCAGCTCCTCCACTTACTTCGGTGAAAAACTGTTTTTT,CASSSSTYFGEKLFF
TRBV19,TRBD1,TRBJ1-6,NA,TGTGCCAGTAGTGGGGACAGCTTACCTCAATTCCCCCTCCACTTT,CASSGDSLPQFPLHF
TRBV27,NA,TRBJ2-7,NA,TGTGCCAGCAGCCGGCGGGGCAGCGTCTCCTACGAGCAGTACTTC,CASSRRGSVSYEQYF
TRBV5-1,NA,TRBJ2-2,NA,TGCGCCAGCAGCTTGGACGGACAAGACACCGGGGAGCTGTTTTTT,CASSLDGQDTGELFF
TRBV19,TRBD2,TRBJ2-5,NA,TGTGCCAGTAGAGAAGCGGGAGTTAAAGAGACCCAGTACTTC,CASREAGVKETQYF
TRBV27,TRBD1,TRBJ2-3,few,TGTGCCAGCAGTTTATCGACAGGGGGCGTATTGGATACGCAGTATTTT,CASSLSTGGVLDTQYF
TRBV18,NA,TRBJ2-7,NA,TGTGCCAGCTCACCAAGCTCGACAGGCGGCGAGCAGTACTTC,CASSPSSTGGEQYF
TRBV5-6,TRBD1,TRBJ2-7,once,TGTGCCAGCAGCTTTGAAGGGGACAGGAGTTTGTCTTTTGATGGGGAGCAGTACTTC,CASSFEGDRSLSFDGEQYF
TRBV6-6,NA,TRBJ2-3,NA,TGTGCCAGCAGTTACCCCAACCCCGCAGCGCAGTATTTT,CASSYPNPAAQYF
TRBV4-3,NA,TRBJ1-1,NA,TGCGCCAGCAGCCAAGATTTAAAACTGTCGAACACTGAAGCTTTCTTT,CASSQDLKLSNTEAFF
TRBV5-1,TRBD1,TRBJ2-3,NA,TGCGCCAGCGCACCGGAAGGGGGCCCCAGAACAGATACGCAGTATTTT,CASAPEGGPRTDTQYF
TRBV27,TRBD1,TRBJ1-6,NA,TGTGCCAGCAGTTCGGAGGGGGCTAGCTCCTATAATTCACCCCTCCACTTT,CASSSEGASSYNSPLHF
TRBV9,NA,TRBJ2-7,NA,TGTGCCAGCAGCGTAGGGGCAGGGTCCTACTCCCACGAGCAGTACTTC,CASSVGAGSYSHEQYF
TRBV18,TRBD2,TRBJ2-7,NA,TGTGCCAGCTCACCTCGGACTAGCGGTACTCACGAGCAGTACTTC,CASSPRTSGTHEQYF
TRBV5-5,TRBD2,TRBJ2-1,NA,TGTGCCAGCAGCTTTGAACCTCTAGCGGGGGCCTACAATGAGCAGTTCTTC,CASSFEPLAGAYNEQFF
TRBV6-1,NA,TRBJ1-4,few,TGTGCCAGCAGTGTCCAACGGGGGACCCCTAATGAAAAACTGTTTTTT,CASSVQRGTPNEKLFF
TRBV10-3,NA,TRBJ1-1,NA,TGTGCCATCAGTAGTGGTCAGGGATACACTGAAGCTTTCTTT,CAISSGQGYTEAFF
TRBV5-1,TRBD2,TRBJ2-5,few,TGCGCCAGCAGGCCCGCAGCGGGGCCGCAAGAGACCCAGTACTTC,CASRPAAGPQETQYF